Each of the 31 T cell receptor beta chains below was sequenced from the same sample in a study of cytomegalovirus exposure and HLA in healthy donors. PCR involved 60 Vbeta and 13 Jbeta primers. Data came from immunoSEQ multiplex PCR; TCRdb stores just in-frame clones and leaves some out. Among about 110,000 clones listed, under 85% were seen once. Sequencing was done on a sample of PBMCs. The receptors were sampled from a man aged 25-45 years in good health and CMV-seropositive.

The chain combines TRBV10-3 with TRBJ2-5; possibly TRBD1 for D (6 bases). TRBJ2-7 explains the end of the DNA better; the J call may be wrong. Germline values: CDR1 ENHRY, CDR2 SYGVKD. CDR3 length: 17 residues. CDR3 bases: TGTGCCATCAGTGAGTCCGGCACGACGCAGGGGTCCTACGAGCAGTACTTC. Translation gives CAISESGTTQGSYEQYF.

This chain joins TRBV7-9 and TRBJ2-7, with TRBD1 matching 7 bases. This CDR3 region has 13 residues. The germline CDR1 and CDR2 sequences are SEHNR and FQNEAQ (reference sequence). J gave up 3 bases and V 1 base, and 0 bases lay outside the gene matches. DNA of the CDR3: TGTGCCAGCAGCTTAGGGGACAGCTACGAGCAGTACTTC. Translation: CASSLGDSYEQYF.

The V and J genes are TRBV6-4 and TRBJ2-4; 10 nucleotides align to TRBD1. Germline CDR1 is MRHNA and CDR2 is SNTAGT. Trimming at V came to 2 bases and at J to 0 bases, leaving 7 bases not matched to a gene. CDR3 length equals 18 residues. CDR3 region: CASSDVDRDRGAKNIQYF. Here the CDR3 DNA reads TGTGCCAGCAGTGACGTTGACAGGGACAGGGGAGCCAAAAACATTCAGTACTTC.

The chain combines TRBV6-5 with TRBJ1-1; 7 bases align to TRBD1. The V and J ends lost 8 bases and 8 bases, in that order; junction bases with no gene match: 11. Germline CDR1 reads MNHEY; CDR2 reads SVGAGI. There are 13 residues in the CDR3. The CDR3 DNA reads as TGTGCCAGCGGACGGGACAGACTGTCCGAAGCTTTCTTT. Protein: CASGRDRLSEAFF.

The chain recombines TRBV4-2 with TRBJ1-2; 12 bases agree with TRBD1. Per germline, CDR1 LGHNA and CDR2 YNFKEQ. V lost 7 bases and J lost 7; bases outside the gene matches: 13. The CDR3 sequence is 16 residues long. The CDR3 spells CASTTGQGARRGGYTF. The CDR3 DNA follows: TGTGCCAGCACCACGGGACAGGGGGCCAGAAGGGGTGGCTACACCTTC.

The rearrangement joins TRBV6-5 to TRBJ1-2; tentatively, D is TRBD1 (6 bases). Germline V gene sequence: CDR1 MNHEY, CDR2 SVGAGI. Trimming took 0 bases from V and 4 from J, leaving 15 bases between them. CDR3 size: 16 residues. CDR3: CASSYSRNGQSYGYTF. The CDR3 region has the DNA TGTGCCAGCAGTTACTCGAGGAACGGACAGAGCTATGGCTACACCTTC.

This clone was seen more than once but under ten times. The chain links TRBV28 to TRBJ2-3, with D unresolved. From germline, CDR1 is MDHEN and CDR2 SYDVKM. The CDR3 sequence is 13 residues long. Trimming removed 8 bases from V and 2 bases from J, with 11 bases in between. This chain's CDR3 is CASYYRVTDTQYF. DNA of the CDR3: TGTGCCAGCTACTACCGCGTCACAGATACGCAGTATTTT.

The CDR3 coding sequence is TGTGCCAGCAACCACAGGGGGCAGGATGAAAAACTGTTTTTT. It codes for CASNHRGQDEKLFF. This rearrangement joins TRBV27 to TRBJ1-4, with TRBD1 matching over 9 bases. V shed 7 bases, J shed 6 bases, and the junction held 6 bases outside the gene matches. CDR1 is MNHEY and CDR2 is SMNVEV in the germline V gene (reference sequence). This CDR3 is built from 14 residues.

In its sample, this clone was seen once. CDR3 DNA: TGTGCCAGCAGAGCTCAGGATCGTGGGGGGAACTATGGCTACACCTTC. This codes for CASRAQDRGGNYGYTF. V and J are TRBV13 and TRBJ1-2, with D possibly matching TRBD1 (5 bases). V lost 6 bases and J 2 bases, leaving 19 bases between the germline ends. The germline V gene encodes CDR1 PRHDT and CDR2 FYEKMQ (reference sequence). The length of the CDR3 is 16 residues.

This clone was seen only once. The chain links TRBV12-2 to TRBJ2-2; the table gives TRBD1 as D, unverified against the DNA. TRBV12-2 is labeled a pseudogene. This CDR3 is 16 amino acids long. The CDR3 is CASRPRTGMSTGELFF. CDR3 coding DNA: TGTGCAAGTCGCCCTCGGACAGGGATGAGCACCGGGGAGCTGTTTTTT.

A few counts support this clone. The chain couples TRBV6-6 to TRBJ1-6; maybe TRBD1 (6 bases). V lost 2 bases, J lost 7 bases, and 15 bases lay in between. The CDR3 is 16 amino acids. Looked up from germline, CDR1 is MNHNY and CDR2 is SVGAGI (reference sequence). CDR3 in DNA: TGTGCCAGCAGTTACGTCCAGGGGAGAACAAATTCACCCCTCCACTTT. The encoded protein is CASSYVQGRTNSPLHF.

V and J are TRBV5-4 and TRBJ2-5, with D possibly TRBD2 on 7 matching bases. Trimming took 4 bases from V and 5 from J, leaving 18 bases between them. Germline loops: CDR1 SGHNT, CDR2 YYREEE (reference sequence). The CDR3 totals 15 residues. CDR3 in amino acids: CASSPEGDGRETQYF. The CDR3 DNA reads TGTGCCAGCAGCCCGGAGGGGGACGGGAGGGAGACCCAGTACTTC. Full variable domain (missing parts from reference TRBV5-4 and TRBJ2-5): ETGVTQSPTHLIKTRGQQVTLRCSSQSGHNTVSWYQQALGQGPQFIFQYYREEENGRGNFPPRFSGLQFPNYSSELNVNALELDDSALYLCASSPEGDGRETQYFGPGTRLLVL.

V gene TRBV6-5 combines with J gene TRBJ1-2; 8 bases line up with TRBD1. In germline, CDR1 is MNHEY, CDR2 SVGAGI. CDR3 length: 15 residues. The V gene end was trimmed by 6 bases and the J gene end by 4 bases; junction bases not matched to a gene: 10. DNA of the CDR3: TGTGCCAGCAGCCACCACAGGGGGGATCGCTATGGCTACACCTTC. Residues: CASSHHRGDRYGYTF.

This clone has only one observation. The chain recombines TRBV28 with TRBJ1-1, with D unclear. From germline, CDR1 is MDHEN and CDR2 SYDVKM. This CDR3 region has 14 residues. Trimming cost V 2 bases and J 0 bases, with 7 bases left between them. The CDR3 loop is CASSLPGMNTEAFF. DNA for the CDR3: TGTGCCAGCAGTTTACCCGGGATGAACACTGAAGCTTTCTTT.

The J gene is TRBJ2-5, the V gene TRBV7-9, with TRBD1 identical over 10 bases. The J call could be wrong; TRBJ2-7 is a better fit for the DNA end. The CDR3 has 14 residues. CDR1 and CDR2 (germline): SEHNR, FQNEAQ (reference sequence). As DNA, the CDR3 is TGTGCCAGCAGTCCGGGACAGGGGTTTCACGAGCAGTACTTC. Translated, it gives CASSPGQGFHEQYF.

This clone was detected once. The genes are TRBV7-2 and TRBJ1-1; unclear D gene. The CDR3 loop spans 12 amino acids. Germline assignment: CDR1 SGHTA and CDR2 FQGNSA. Trimming took 1 base from V and 7 from J, leaving 7 bases between them. The CDR3 reads CASSLGHGEAFF. As DNA, the CDR3 is TGTGCCAGCAGCTTAGGACACGGTGAAGCTTTCTTT. Variable domain in full (rest from reference TRBV7-2 and TRBJ1-1): GAGVSQSPSNKVTEKGKDVELRCDPISGHTALYWYRQSLGQGLEFLIYFQGNSAPDKSGLPSDRFSAERTGGSVSTLTIQRTQQEDSAVYLCASSLGHGEAFFGQGTRLTVV.

V and J are TRBV5-6 and TRBJ2-1, with TRBD2 matching over 13 bases. Germline trimming cut 4 bases from V and 9 bases from J; bases unmatched to any gene: 13. The CDR3 contains 17 residues. CDR1 SGHDT and CDR2 YYEEEE come from the germline V gene. The CDR3 region is CASSLGLAGDYMGEQFF. The CDR3 DNA reads as TGTGCCAGCAGCCTCGGACTAGCGGGGGACTACATGGGTGAGCAGTTCTTC.

This clone was recorded only once. CDR3 loop: CAWTNNSPLHF. The CDR3 DNA is TGTGCCTGGACAAATAATTCACCCCTCCACTTT. V usage is TRBV30 and J usage is TRBJ1-6; D remains ambiguous. CDR3 size: 11 residues. Trimming left V 4 bases short and J 5 bases short, with 3 bases between. CDR1 and CDR2 (germline): GTSNPN, SVGIG (reference sequence).

This chain joins TRBV27 and TRBJ2-3; 9 nucleotides align to TRBD2. The CDR3 is 17 residues long. Germline CDR1 MNHEY, CDR2 SMNVEV (reference sequence). The ends lost 2 bases at V and 2 bases at J; junction bases unmatched: 8. The CDR3 DNA reads TGTGCCAGCAGTTTAAAGGGGCGGGGGGGGGTCACAGATACGCAGTATTTT. Its protein is CASSLKGRGGVTDTQYF.

CDR3 region: CAISTGTGEAFF. The CDR3 DNA reads TGTGCCATCAGTACCGGGACAGGTGAAGCTTTCTTT. The chain couples TRBV10-3 to TRBJ1-1; 8 nucleotides align to TRBD1. CDR3 size: 12 residues. Germline CDR1 and CDR2: ENHRY and SYGVKD. The trim removed 5 bases at V and 7 bases at J, leaving 3 bases unmatched.

The V call is TRBV5-1, the J call TRBJ1-2; 7 nucleotides agree with TRBD1. The CDR3 covers 15 residues. The germline V gene has CDR1 SGHRS and CDR2 YFSETQ. The junction had 4 bases not matched to a gene; V was cut back by 0 bases and J by 2 bases. The CDR3 DNA sequence: TGCGCCAGCAGCTTGGGAAGGGGGCCAAACTATGGCTACACCTTC. Translation gives CASSLGRGPNYGYTF.

The J gene is TRBJ2-7, the V gene TRBV2; D is uncertain. The CDR3 extends over 11 amino acids. Germline-derived CDR1 and CDR2 are SNHLY and FYNNEI. V was clipped by 6 bases and J by 7 bases, with 10 bases between them. CDR3 DNA sequence: TGTGCCAGCAGGGTCCAACGGGAGCAGTACTTC. It is translated as CASRVQREQYF.

This chain uses TRBV19 with TRBJ1-1; 10 nucleotides match TRBD1. The CDR3 contains 17 residues. Germline trimming cut 3 bases from V and 4 bases from J; bases unmatched to any gene: 11. CDR1 is LNHDA and CDR2 is SQIVND in the germline V gene (reference sequence). The CDR3 protein is CASSMGSGQGFVTEAFF. CDR3 nucleotides: TGTGCCAGTAGTATGGGTTCGGGACAGGGGTTTGTCACTGAAGCTTTCTTT.

The chain couples TRBV10-3 to TRBJ2-1; 10 bases are a match to TRBD2. Germline V gene lookup returns CDR1 ENHRY and CDR2 SYGVKD. The junction had 3 bases not matched to a gene; V was cut back by 2 bases and J by 8 bases. This CDR3 region has 14 residues. The CDR3 spells CAISEGLAVDEQFF. CDR3 coding DNA: TGTGCCATCAGTGAGGGACTAGCGGTGGATGAGCAGTTCTTC.

The V and J genes are TRBV2 and TRBJ2-7; D uncertain. Trimming left V 4 bases short and J 4 bases short, with 14 bases between. CDR3 length equals 14 residues. Looked up from germline, CDR1 is SNHLY and CDR2 is FYNNEI. CDR3 sequence reads: CASSGQVPLYEQYF. DNA for the CDR3: TGTGCCAGCAGTGGGCAGGTCCCTCTTTACGAGCAGTACTTC.

This clone has a single count. The rearrangement uses TRBV7-9 and TRBJ1-1, with 9 bases identical to TRBD1. The V segment lost 5 bases and the J segment 7 bases; nucleotides outside the gene matches: 11. Germline values: CDR1 SEHNR, CDR2 FQNEAQ (reference sequence). This CDR3 region has 15 residues. The CDR3 nucleotides read TGTGCCAGCAGCCCCCGGGACAGGGATGTTGATGAAGCTTTCTTT. This encodes CASSPRDRDVDEAFF. The full variable domain, its missing parts supplied by reference TRBV7-9 and TRBJ1-1, is DTGVSQNPRHKITKRGQNVTFRCDPISEHNRLYWYRQTLGQGPEFLTYFQNEAQLEKSRLLSDRFSAERPKGSFSTLEIQRTEQGDSAMYLCASSPRDRDVDEAFFGQGTRLTVV.

The rearrangement links TRBV27 to TRBJ2-3, with 8 bases that match TRBD2. Losses at the gene ends were 0 bases for V and 4 bases for J; bases not matched to a gene: 12. This CDR3 is built from 18 residues. The germline V gene encodes CDR1 MNHEY and CDR2 SMNVEV (reference sequence). In nucleotides, the CDR3 is TGTGCCAGCAGTTTATCCCTCGGGGGGGGGAGGTGGGCAGATACGCAGTATTTT. It specifies CASSLSLGGGRWADTQYF.

The rearrangement links TRBV19 to TRBJ1-2; D is uncertain. CDR3 length: 12 residues. V was clipped by 3 bases and J by 8 bases, with 10 bases between them. The germline gives CDR1 LNHDA, CDR2 SQIVND (reference sequence). CDR3 residues: CASSIAAEGYTF. DNA for the CDR3: TGTGCCAGTAGTATTGCGGCCGAAGGCTACACCTTC. The complete variable domain, with remaining parts taken from reference TRBV19 and TRBJ1-2, reads DGGITQSPKYLFRKEGQNVTLSCEQNLNHDAMYWYRQDPGQGLRLIYYSQIVNDFQKGDIAEGYSVSREKKESFPLTVTSAQKNPTAFYLCASSIAAEGYTFGSGTRLTVV.

The rearrangement links TRBV7-9 to TRBJ2-7; D gene ambiguous. Trimming took off 2 bases at V and 5 bases at J, with 7 bases between the two ends. Germline V gene sequence: CDR1 SEHNR, CDR2 FQNEAQ (reference sequence). The CDR3 contains 12 residues. The CDR3 DNA follows: TGTGCCAGCAGCTTATTAAGCCACGAGCAGTACTTC. It codes for CASSLLSHEQYF.

The chain uses TRBV25-1 and TRBJ1-1; 7 bases are a match to TRBD1. Germline V gene data show CDR1 as MGHDK and CDR2 as SYGVNS. With 5 bases clipped from V and 6 bases from J, the junction kept 9 bases outside the gene matches. The length of the CDR3 is 14 residues. The CDR3 DNA sequence: TGTGCCAGCAGTTCAGACCCGGGACAGTCTGAAGCTTTCTTT. Its protein product is CASSSDPGQSEAFF.

This sequence joins TRBV15 and TRBJ2-3, with TRBD2 identical over 11 bases. Looked up from germline, CDR1 is LNHNV and CDR2 is YYDKDF (reference sequence). The V segment lost 5 bases and the J segment 4 bases; nucleotides outside the gene matches: 8. This CDR3 contains 16 residues. The chain's CDR3 is CATSGILAGGADTQYF. The CDR3 region has the DNA TGTGCCACCAGCGGGATTCTAGCGGGGGGAGCAGATACGCAGTATTTT.